This TCR beta chain comes out of a study of shared clonotypes between healthy human individuals. TCRdb keeps only in-frame clones here, not all; method: immunoSEQ multiplex PCR. There are some 1,100,000 clones in the sample; 75% to 85% occur only once, and approximately 0.56% lies in the top ten. The CDR3 is 14 residues long. Trimming stripped 1 base from V and 5 bases from J, with 9 bases between. Germline V gives CDR1 SGHRS, CDR2 YFSETQ. This clonotype was sampled from a man aged 18 to 29 in good health. Some clones in this sample may be carry-over from other donors' samples. Sequencing was done on a sample of memory CD4+ T cells from PBMCs. Subset meaning: CD45RA-negative fraction. V is TRBV5-1 and J is TRBJ1-4; D is ambiguous. CDR3 protein: CASSLIGRNEKLFF. Written as DNA, the CDR3 is TGCGCCAGCAGCTTGATAGGGAGGAATGAAAAACTGTTTTTT. Using reference TRBV5-1 and TRBJ1-4 for the parts outside the CDR3, the full variable domain is KAGVTQTPRYLIKTRGQQVTLSCSPISGHRSVSWYQQTPGQGLQFLFEYFSETQRNKGNFPGRFSGRQFSNSRSEMNVSTLELGDSALYLCASSLIGRNEKLFFGSGTQLSVL.